A selection of T cell receptor beta chains follows, all from one sample in a study of beta chain features in type 1 diabetes. Profiling relied on immunoSEQ multiplex PCR, and the TCRdb table lists in-frame clones only, not all of them. The data hold approximately 380,000 clones, with roughly 16% observed a single time. Sequenced input: naive CD4+ T cells from blood. The receptors derive from a woman aged 18-29 years in good health. Both conserved end residues are part of each CDR3. The order of the fields is CDR3 DNA, CDR3 protein, D gene, V gene, J gene, clone size. The D gene is left open where the match is weak. Rows may omit the clone size; those that give it use once, few, many or a size class.

CDR3nt: TGTGCCAGCAGCCCAAGGGGGCCCTACGAGCAGTACTTC; CDR3aa: CASSPRGPYEQYF; d_gene: TRBD1; v_gene: TRBV2; j_gene: TRBJ2-7; abundance: NA
CDR3nt: TGTGCCAGCAGCTCGACAGGGGGCCAAGAGACCCAGTACTTC; CDR3aa: CASSSTGGQETQYF; d_gene: TRBD1; v_gene: TRBV5-5; j_gene: TRBJ2-5; abundance: NA
CDR3nt: TGCGCCAGCAGCGTGACTAGCGGGGGCAATGAGCAGTTCTTC; CDR3aa: CASSVTSGGNEQFF; d_gene: TRBD2; v_gene: TRBV5-1; j_gene: TRBJ2-1; abundance: NA
CDR3nt: TGTGCCAGCAGCTGGATGGGGCTGGATCAGCCCCAGCATTTT; CDR3aa: CASSWMGLDQPQHF; d_gene: NA; v_gene: TRBV5-6; j_gene: TRBJ1-5; abundance: NA
CDR3nt: TGTGCTAGTGGCAGGAGAGATCCGGGACAGGGCCTCACTGAAGCTTTCTTT; CDR3aa: CASGRRDPGQGLTEAFF; d_gene: TRBD1; v_gene: TRBV12-5; j_gene: TRBJ1-1; abundance: NA
CDR3nt: TGTGCCAGCAGTGAACAGGGCGTGCGATACGAGCAGTACTTC; CDR3aa: CASSEQGVRYEQYF; d_gene: NA; v_gene: TRBV2; j_gene: TRBJ2-7; abundance: NA
CDR3nt: TGTGCCAGCTCACCATCAAGGGGCCTCCAAGAGACCCAGTACTTC; CDR3aa: CASSPSRGLQETQYF; d_gene: NA; v_gene: TRBV18; j_gene: TRBJ2-5; abundance: few
CDR3nt: TGTGCCACCAGCAGAGATGGAACAGTTCGGGGTGAAGCTTTCTTT; CDR3aa: CATSRDGTVRGEAFF; d_gene: NA; v_gene: TRBV15; j_gene: TRBJ1-1; abundance: NA
CDR3nt: TGTGCCAGCAGTCTCGGGACTAACTATGGCTACACCTTC; CDR3aa: CASSLGTNYGYTF; d_gene: NA; v_gene: TRBV28; j_gene: TRBJ1-2; abundance: few
CDR3nt: TGTGCCAGCAGCGTGGACAGGGCGAACACCGGGGAGCTGTTTTTT; CDR3aa: CASSVDRANTGELFF; d_gene: TRBD1; v_gene: TRBV5-5; j_gene: TRBJ2-2; abundance: NA
CDR3nt: TGTGCCAGCAGTTCCAGGACTAGCGGGAGTTACGAGCAGTACTTC; CDR3aa: CASSSRTSGSYEQYF; d_gene: TRBD2; v_gene: TRBV7-2; j_gene: TRBJ2-7; abundance: NA
CDR3nt: TGTGCCTGGAGTGAATTTAGCTCTGGAAACACCATATATTTT; CDR3aa: CAWSEFSSGNTIYF; d_gene: NA; v_gene: TRBV30; j_gene: TRBJ1-3; abundance: NA
CDR3nt: TGTGCCAGCTCCCCGCGGACAGGGCAAGAGACCCAGTACTTC; CDR3aa: CASSPRTGQETQYF; d_gene: TRBD1; v_gene: TRBV14; j_gene: TRBJ2-5; abundance: few
CDR3nt: TGTGCCAGCAGCTTAGAACCTAGCCACACCTTCGATACGCAGTATTTT; CDR3aa: CASSLEPSHTFDTQYF; d_gene: NA; v_gene: TRBV7-9; j_gene: TRBJ2-3; abundance: few
CDR3nt: TGCGCCAGCCGACAGGGGAGGTACAATGAGCAGTTCTTC; CDR3aa: CASRQGRYNEQFF; d_gene: TRBD1; v_gene: TRBV5-1; j_gene: TRBJ2-1; abundance: few